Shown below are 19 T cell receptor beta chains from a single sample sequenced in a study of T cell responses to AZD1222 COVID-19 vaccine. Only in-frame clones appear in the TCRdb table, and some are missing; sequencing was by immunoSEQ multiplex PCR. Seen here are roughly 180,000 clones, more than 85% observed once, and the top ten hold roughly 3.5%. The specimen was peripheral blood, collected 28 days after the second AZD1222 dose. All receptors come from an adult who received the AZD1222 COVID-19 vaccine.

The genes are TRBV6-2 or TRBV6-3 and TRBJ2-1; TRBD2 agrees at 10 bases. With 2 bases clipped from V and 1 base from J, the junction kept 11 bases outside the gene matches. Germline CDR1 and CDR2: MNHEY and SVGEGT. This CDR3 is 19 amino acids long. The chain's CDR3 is CASSYLGLAGVISYNEQFF. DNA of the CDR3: TGTGCCAGCAGTTACCTGGGGCTAGCGGGAGTAATTTCCTACAATGAGCAGTTCTTC.

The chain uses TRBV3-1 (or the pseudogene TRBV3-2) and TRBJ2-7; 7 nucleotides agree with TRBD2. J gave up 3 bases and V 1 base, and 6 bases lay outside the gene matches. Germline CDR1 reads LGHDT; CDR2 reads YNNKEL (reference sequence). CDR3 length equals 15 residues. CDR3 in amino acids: CASSQVGAGLYEQYF. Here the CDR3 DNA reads TGTGCCAGCAGCCAAGTCGGAGCGGGACTCTACGAGCAGTACTTC.

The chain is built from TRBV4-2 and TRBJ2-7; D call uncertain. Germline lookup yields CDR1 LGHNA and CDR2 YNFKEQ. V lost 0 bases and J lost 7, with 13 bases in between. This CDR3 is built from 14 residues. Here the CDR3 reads CASSQEVGPFEQYF. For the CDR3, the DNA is TGTGCCAGCAGCCAAGAGGTCGGCCCGTTTGAGCAGTACTTC.

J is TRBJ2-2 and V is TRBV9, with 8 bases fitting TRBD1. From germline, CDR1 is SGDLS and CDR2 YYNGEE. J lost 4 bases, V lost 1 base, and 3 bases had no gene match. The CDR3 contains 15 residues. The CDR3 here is CASSVNTGGTGELFF. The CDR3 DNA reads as TGTGCCAGCAGCGTAAATACAGGGGGCACCGGGGAGCTGTTTTTT. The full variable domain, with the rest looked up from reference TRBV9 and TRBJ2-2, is DSGVTQTPKHLITATGQRVTLRCSPRSGDLSVYWYQQSLDQGLQFLIQYYNGEERAKGNILERFSAQQFPDLHSELNLSSLELGDSALYFCASSVNTGGTGELFFGEGSRLTVL.

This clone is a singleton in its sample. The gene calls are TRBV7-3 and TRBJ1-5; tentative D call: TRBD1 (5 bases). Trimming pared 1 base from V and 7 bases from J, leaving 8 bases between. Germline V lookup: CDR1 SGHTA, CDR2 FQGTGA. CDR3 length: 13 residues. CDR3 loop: CASSLMGGQPQHF. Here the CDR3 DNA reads TGTGCCAGCAGCTTAATGGGGGGACAGCCCCAGCATTTT.

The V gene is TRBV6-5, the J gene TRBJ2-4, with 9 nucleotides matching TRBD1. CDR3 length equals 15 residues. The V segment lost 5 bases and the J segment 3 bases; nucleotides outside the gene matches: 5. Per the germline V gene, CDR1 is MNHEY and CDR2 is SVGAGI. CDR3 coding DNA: TGTGCCAGCAGTCACAGGGGGCTTGACAAAAACATTCAGTACTTC. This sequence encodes CASSHRGLDKNIQYF.

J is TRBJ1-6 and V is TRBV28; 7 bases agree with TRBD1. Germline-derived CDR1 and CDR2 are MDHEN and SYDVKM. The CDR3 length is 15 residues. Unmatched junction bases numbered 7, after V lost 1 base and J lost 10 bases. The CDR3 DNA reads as TGTGCCAGCAGTTTATTCGACAGGGTACAATCACCCCTCCACTTT. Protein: CASSLFDRVQSPLHF.

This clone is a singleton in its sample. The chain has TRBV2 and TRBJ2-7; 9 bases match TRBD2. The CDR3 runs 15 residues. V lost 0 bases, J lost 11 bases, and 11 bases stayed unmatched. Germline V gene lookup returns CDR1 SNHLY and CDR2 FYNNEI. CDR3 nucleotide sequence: TGTGCCAGCAGTGAAGCGCTTCTGGCTAGCGGGACTGAGTACTTC. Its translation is CASSEALLASGTEYF.

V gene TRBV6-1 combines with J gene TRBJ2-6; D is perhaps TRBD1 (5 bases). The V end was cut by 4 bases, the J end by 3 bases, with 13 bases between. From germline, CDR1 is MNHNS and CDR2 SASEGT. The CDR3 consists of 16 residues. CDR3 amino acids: CASSGLGQLGANVLTF. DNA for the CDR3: TGTGCCAGCAGTGGCCTTGGACAACTTGGGGCCAACGTCCTGACTTTC.

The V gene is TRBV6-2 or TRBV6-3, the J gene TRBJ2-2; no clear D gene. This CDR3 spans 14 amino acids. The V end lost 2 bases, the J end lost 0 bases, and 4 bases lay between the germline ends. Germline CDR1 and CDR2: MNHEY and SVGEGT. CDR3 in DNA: TGTGCCAGCAGTTACCTCACGAACACCGGGGAGCTGTTTTTT. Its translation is CASSYLTNTGELFF.

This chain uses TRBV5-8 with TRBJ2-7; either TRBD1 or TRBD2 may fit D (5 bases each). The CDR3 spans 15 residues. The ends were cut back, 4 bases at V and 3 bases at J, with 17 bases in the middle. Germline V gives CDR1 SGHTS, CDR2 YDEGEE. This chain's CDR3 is CASSPPGPNFYEQYF. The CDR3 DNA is TGTGCCAGCAGCCCCCCGGGACCGAATTTCTACGAGCAGTACTTC. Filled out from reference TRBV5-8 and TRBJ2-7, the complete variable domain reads EAGVTQSPTHLIKTRGQQATLRCSPISGHTSVYWYQQALGLGLQFLLWYDEGEERNRGNFPPRFSGRQFPNYSSELNVNALELEDSALYLCASSPPGPNFYEQYFGPGTRLTVT.

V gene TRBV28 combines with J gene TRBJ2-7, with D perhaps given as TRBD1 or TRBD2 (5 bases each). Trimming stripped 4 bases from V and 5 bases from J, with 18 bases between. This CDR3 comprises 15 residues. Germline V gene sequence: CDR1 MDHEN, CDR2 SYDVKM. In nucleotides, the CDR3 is TGTGCCAGCAGTTCTCCGGGACCAATCGAGCACGAGCAGTACTTC. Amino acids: CASSSPGPIEHEQYF.

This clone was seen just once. In nucleotides, the CDR3 is TGTGCCAGCACCGCAGAGAACTATGGCTACACCTTC. Its protein product is CASTAENYGYTF. This chain joins TRBV28 and TRBJ1-2; no firm D call. CDR3 length equals 12 residues. With 7 bases removed from V and 2 bases from J, the gap between germline ends came to 8 bases. The germline V gene encodes CDR1 MDHEN and CDR2 SYDVKM.

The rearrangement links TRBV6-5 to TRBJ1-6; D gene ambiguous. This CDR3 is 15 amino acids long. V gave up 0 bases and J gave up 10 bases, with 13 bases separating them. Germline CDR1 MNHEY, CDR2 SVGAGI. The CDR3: CASSYSKGSVSPLHF. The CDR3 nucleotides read TGTGCCAGCAGTTACTCGAAGGGTTCTGTCTCACCCCTCCACTTT.

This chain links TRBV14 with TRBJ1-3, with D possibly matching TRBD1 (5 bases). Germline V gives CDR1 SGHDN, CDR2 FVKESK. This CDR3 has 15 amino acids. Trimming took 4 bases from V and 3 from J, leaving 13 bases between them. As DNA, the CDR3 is TGTGCCAGCAGCCTTCAGACAGATTATGGAAACACCATATATTTT. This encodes CASSLQTDYGNTIYF.

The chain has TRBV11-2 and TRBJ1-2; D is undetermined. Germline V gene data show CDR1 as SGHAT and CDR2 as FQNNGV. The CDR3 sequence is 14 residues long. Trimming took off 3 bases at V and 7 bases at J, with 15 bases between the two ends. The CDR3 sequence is CASSFSAGAIGYTF. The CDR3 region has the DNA TGTGCCAGCAGCTTTTCGGCGGGTGCTATTGGCTACACCTTC.

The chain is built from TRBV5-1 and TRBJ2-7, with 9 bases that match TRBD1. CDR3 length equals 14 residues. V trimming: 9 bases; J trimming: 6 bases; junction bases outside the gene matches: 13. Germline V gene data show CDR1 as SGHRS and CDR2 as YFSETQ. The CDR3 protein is CATRQGTGSLEQYF. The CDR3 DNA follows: TGCGCCACCCGACAGGGGACAGGGAGTCTCGAGCAGTACTTC.

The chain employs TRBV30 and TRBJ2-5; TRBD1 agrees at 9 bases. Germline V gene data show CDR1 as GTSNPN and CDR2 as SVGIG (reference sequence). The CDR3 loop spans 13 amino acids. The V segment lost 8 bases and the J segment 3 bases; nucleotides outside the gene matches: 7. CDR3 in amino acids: CARTGGGKETQYF. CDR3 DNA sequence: TGTGCCCGCACAGGGGGCGGAAAAGAGACCCAGTACTTC.

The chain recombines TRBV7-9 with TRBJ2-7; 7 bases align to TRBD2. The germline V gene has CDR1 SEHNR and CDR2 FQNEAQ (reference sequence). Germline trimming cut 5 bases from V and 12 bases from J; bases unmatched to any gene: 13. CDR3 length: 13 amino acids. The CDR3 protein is CASSDIREGGAYF. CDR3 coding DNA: TGTGCCAGCAGCGATATCAGGGAGGGAGGGGCGTACTTC.